This is a list of T cell receptor beta chains from one sample in a study of cytomegalovirus exposure and HLA in healthy donors. Measured with immunoSEQ multiplex PCR; TCRdb has only the in-frame clones, and not every one. Among approximately 170,000 clones listed, about 90% were seen once. The sequenced sample consisted of PBMCs. Receptors were obtained from a woman younger than 35 in good health and CMV-seropositive. CDR3s include the opening cysteine and the closing phenylalanine or tryptophan. The D gene is left open where the match is weak. The size entry is marked missing in some rows and otherwise reads once, few, many or a size class.

clone_size | d_call | j_call | v_call | cdr3_aa | cdr3_nt
. | . | TRBJ2-5 | TRBV27 | CASRRWQGQGTQYF | TGTGCCAGCAGGCGATGGCAGGGGCAGGGGACCCAGTACTTC
. | TRBD2 | TRBJ2-3 | TRBV2 | CASRQRGGGTDTQYF | TGTGCCAGCAGACAACGGGGGGGCGGCACAGATACGCAGTATTTT
. | . | TRBJ2-2 | TRBV11-3 | CASSLTVNTGELFF | TGTGCCAGCAGCTTGACAGTGAACACCGGGGAGCTGTTTTTT
once | . | TRBJ1-1 | TRBV6-5 | CASSRRELMNTEAFF | TGTGCCAGCAGTCGCCGGGAACTCATGAACACTGAAGCTTTCTTT
. | TRBD1 | TRBJ2-7 | TRBV4-1 | CASSRWGTGPYEQYF | TGCGCCAGCAGCCGCTGGGGGACAGGACCCTACGAGCAGTACTTC
. | . | TRBJ1-2 | TRBV7-9 | CASSQDQGRDGYTF | TGTGCCAGCAGCCAAGACCAGGGAAGGGATGGCTACACCTTC
. | . | TRBJ1-3 | TRBV6-6 | CASNMDSSGNTIYF | TGTGCCAGCAATATGGACAGTAGTGGAAACACCATATATTTT
few | . | TRBJ1-2 | TRBV4-1 | CASSQPRQGGYTF | TGCGCCAGCAGCCAACCCCGGCAGGGGGGCTACACCTTC
. | . | TRBJ2-7 | TRBV4-3 | CASSQGTGSSYEQYF | TGCGCCAGCAGCCAAGGGACGGGGAGCTCCTACGAGCAGTACTTC
. | TRBD1 | TRBJ1-5 | TRBV4-1 | CASSQGTGKGQPQHF | TGCGCCAGCAGCCAAGGGACAGGGAAGGGCCAGCCCCAGCATTTT
once | . | TRBJ2-3 | TRBV21-1 | CASSNAWTGKPDTQYF | TGTGCCAGCAGCAACGCTTGGACAGGGAAGCCGGATACGCAGTATTTT
. | TRBD1 | TRBJ1-3 | TRBV7-9 | CASSFISGTAKLSGNTIYF | TGTGCCAGCAGCTTCATCTCCGGGACAGCGAAGCTCTCTGGAAACACCATATATTTT
. | . | TRBJ1-1 | TRBV28 | CASSLAENTEAFF | TGTGCCAGCAGTTTAGCAGAGAACACTGAAGCTTTCTTT
. | . | TRBJ2-3 | TRBV11-2 | CASSLGRLADTQYF | TGTGCCAGCAGCTTAGGTCGGTTAGCGGATACGCAGTATTTT
. | TRBD2 | TRBJ2-1 | TRBV11-3 | CASSRGSHGYNEQFF | TGTGCCAGCAGCCGCGGGAGTCATGGGTACAATGAGCAGTTCTTC
. | TRBD2 | TRBJ2-1 | TRBV6-6 | CASSLSSGKGNEQFF | TGTGCCAGCAGTTTGAGTAGCGGGAAAGGCAATGAGCAGTTCTTC
. | TRBD2 | TRBJ2-7 | TRBV7-2 | CASSLSVGGGEQYF | TGTGCCAGCAGCTTATCAGTCGGGGGGGGCGAGCAGTACTTC
. | . | TRBJ2-3 | TRBV7-2 | CASSLERVDTQYF | TGTGCCAGCAGCTTAGAGAGGGTAGATACGCAGTATTTT
. | TRBD1 | TRBJ1-1 | TRBV7-2 | CASSFDRGAEAFF | TGTGCCAGCAGCTTCGACAGGGGTGCTGAAGCTTTCTTT
once | TRBD1 | TRBJ2-7 | TRBV7-2 | CASSLASGQYPSYEQYF | TGTGCCAGCAGCTTAGCTTCGGGACAGTACCCGTCCTACGAGCAGTACTTC
. | . | TRBJ1-3 | TRBV12-5 | CASAWGAGNTIYF | TGTGCTAGTGCCTGGGGAGCTGGAAACACCATATATTTT
. | . | TRBJ2-1 | TRBV11-2 | CASSLGSSVNEQFF | TGTGCCAGCAGCTTAGGCTCTAGCGTAAATGAGCAGTTCTTC
. | TRBD2 | TRBJ2-1 | TRBV7-2 | CASTRWASGSYEQFF | TGTGCCAGCACCCGATGGGCTAGCGGGAGCTATGAGCAGTTCTTC
. | TRBD1 | TRBJ1-1 | TRBV5-4 | CASSPDRGPGNTEAFF | TGTGCCAGCAGCCCCGACAGGGGGCCCGGAAACACTGAAGCTTTCTTT
. | TRBD1 | TRBJ2-7 | TRBV5-1 | CASSGGTGGSYEQYF | TGCGCCAGCAGCGGCGGGACAGGGGGCTCCTACGAGCAGTACTTC
. | TRBD2 | TRBJ2-7 | TRBV18 | CASSPEVAGGYEQYF | TGTGCCAGCTCACCGGAGGTAGCGGGAGGATACGAGCAGTACTTC
few | TRBD1 | TRBJ2-1 | TRBV2 | CASSKWPGQGTEQFF | TGTGCCAGCAGCAAGTGGCCGGGACAGGGAACTGAGCAGTTCTTC
few | TRBD2 | TRBJ2-3 | TRBV6-1 | CASSGQRGGVDTQYF | TGTGCCAGCAGTGGACAGCGGGGGGGCGTAGATACGCAGTATTTT
. | . | TRBJ2-7 | TRBV6-5 | CASKQWRDSYEQYF | TGTGCCAGCAAGCAGTGGCGGGACTCCTACGAGCAGTACTTC
. | . | TRBJ1-3 | TRBV13 | CASSTRHLSGNTIYF | TGTGCCAGCAGCACCAGACACCTCTCTGGAAACACCATATATTTT
. | . | TRBJ2-1 | TRBV6-5 | CASSYRGYDEQFF | TGTGCCAGCAGTTACCGGGGATACGATGAGCAGTTCTTC
. | . | TRBJ1-1 | TRBV2 | CASRVRMNTEAFF | TGTGCCAGCAGGGTGAGGATGAACACTGAAGCTTTCTTT
once | TRBD2 | TRBJ2-3 | TRBV9 | CASSVLLAGTDTQYF | TGTGCCAGCAGCGTACTCCTAGCGGGCACAGATACGCAGTATTTT
. | . | TRBJ1-3 | TRBV4-3 | CASSQDSRHSSSGNTIYF | TGCGCCAGCAGCCAAGATTCTCGCCATAGTAGCTCTGGAAACACCATATATTTT
. | TRBD1 | TRBJ2-1 | TRBV18 | CASSPIDRGTRNEQFF | TGTGCCAGCTCACCGATTGACAGGGGAACGCGCAATGAGCAGTTCTTC
once | TRBD2 | TRBJ2-1 | TRBV2 | CASSLTTSGGHNEQFF | TGTGCCAGCAGCCTTACGACTAGCGGGGGACACAATGAGCAGTTCTTC
. | TRBD2 | TRBJ2-3 | TRBV19 | CASSQTSGGAEDTQYF | TGTGCCAGTAGTCAAACTAGCGGGGGGGCAGAAGATACGCAGTATTTT
. | . | TRBJ1-4 | TRBV5-1 | CASSLASPGKLFF | TGCGCCAGCAGCTTGGCATCCCCAGGAAAACTGTTTTTT
. | TRBD2 | TRBJ2-3 | TRBV9 | CASSPTQAGPLSTDTQYF | TGTGCCAGCAGCCCCACGCAAGCGGGACCCCTTTCCACAGATACGCAGTATTTT
. | . | TRBJ1-5 | TRBV15 | CATSRGRTGQPQHF | TGTGCCACCAGCAGGGGTCGGACGGGGCAGCCCCAGCATTTT
. | . | TRBJ2-2 | TRBV28 | CASSFSWTGRGAGELFF | TGTGCCAGCAGTTTCTCGTGGACAGGGAGGGGAGCGGGGGAGCTGTTTTTT
. | TRBD2 | TRBJ2-1 | TRBV4-3 | CASSQGGLAGYYNEQFF | TGCGCCAGCAGCCAAGGTGGACTAGCGGGTTACTACAATGAGCAGTTCTTC
. | . | TRBJ1-4 | TRBV5-1 | CASSRTGATNEKLFF | TGCGCCAGCAGCCGAACAGGCGCAACTAATGAAAAACTGTTTTTT
. | TRBD2 | TRBJ2-7 | TRBV7-2 | CASSLIGGNTPYEQYF | TGTGCCAGCAGCTTGATCGGGGGGAATACCCCCTACGAGCAGTACTTC
. | TRBD1 | TRBJ1-2 | TRBV6-1 | CASSGPRPGTGYWDYGYTF | TGTGCCAGCAGTGGACCTCGTCCCGGGACAGGGTACTGGGACTATGGCTACACCTTC
. | TRBD2 | TRBJ2-4 | TRBV19 | CASSNTGLAGAKNIQYF | TGTGCCAGTAGTAACACGGGGCTAGCGGGAGCCAAAAACATTCAGTACTTC
. | TRBD2 | TRBJ2-1 | TRBV14 | CASSPLAGRTYNEQFF | TGTGCCAGCAGCCCATTAGCGGGAAGGACCTACAATGAGCAGTTCTTC
. | TRBD1 | TRBJ1-3 | TRBV4-2 | CASSQGTTGARGNTIYF | TGTGCCAGCAGCCAAGGGACGACAGGGGCTAGAGGAAACACCATATATTTT
once | TRBD2 | TRBJ2-3 | TRBV7-2 | CASSPRLARLGDTQYF | TGTGCCAGCAGCCCCCGACTAGCCCGCCTGGGAGATACGCAGTATTTT
. | TRBD1 | TRBJ1-2 | TRBV19 | CASSIHQGADGYTF | TGTGCCAGTAGTATACATCAGGGGGCGGATGGCTACACCTTC
. | . | TRBJ2-5 | TRBV4-2 | CASSPGTQTEETQYF | TGTGCCAGCAGCCCAGGGACTCAAACTGAAGAGACCCAGTACTTC
. | TRBD2 | TRBJ2-3 | TRBV5-1 | CASSPGLRADTQYF | TGCGCCAGCAGCCCGGGACTACGTGCGGATACGCAGTATTTT
. | TRBD2 | TRBJ2-1 | TRBV4-3 | CASSQEGEGRQFF | TGCGCCAGCAGCCAAGAGGGGGAGGGTCGGCAGTTCTTC